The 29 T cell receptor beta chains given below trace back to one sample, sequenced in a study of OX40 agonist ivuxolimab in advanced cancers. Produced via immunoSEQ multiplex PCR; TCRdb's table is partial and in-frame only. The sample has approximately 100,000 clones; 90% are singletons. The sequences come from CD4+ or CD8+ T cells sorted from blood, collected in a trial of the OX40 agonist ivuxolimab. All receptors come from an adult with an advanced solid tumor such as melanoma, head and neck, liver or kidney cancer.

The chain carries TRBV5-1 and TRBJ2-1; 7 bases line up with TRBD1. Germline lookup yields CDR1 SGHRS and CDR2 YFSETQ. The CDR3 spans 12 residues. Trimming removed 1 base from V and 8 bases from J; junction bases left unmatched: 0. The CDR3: CASSLTGDEQFF. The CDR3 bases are TGCGCCAGCAGCTTGACAGGGGATGAGCAGTTCTTC.

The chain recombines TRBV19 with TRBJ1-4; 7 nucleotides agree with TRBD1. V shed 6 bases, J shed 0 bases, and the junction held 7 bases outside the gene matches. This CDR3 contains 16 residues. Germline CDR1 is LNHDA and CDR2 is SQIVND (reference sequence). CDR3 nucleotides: TGTGCCAGTAGCAACAGGGGACTTACAACTAATGAAAAACTGTTTTTT. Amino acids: CASSNRGLTTNEKLFF.

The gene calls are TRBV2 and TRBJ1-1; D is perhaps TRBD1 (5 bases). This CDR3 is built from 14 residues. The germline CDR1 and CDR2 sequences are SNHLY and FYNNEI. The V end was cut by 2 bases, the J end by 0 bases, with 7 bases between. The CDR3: CASSEQGMNTEAFF. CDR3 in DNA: TGTGCCAGCAGTGAACAGGGCATGAACACTGAAGCTTTCTTT.

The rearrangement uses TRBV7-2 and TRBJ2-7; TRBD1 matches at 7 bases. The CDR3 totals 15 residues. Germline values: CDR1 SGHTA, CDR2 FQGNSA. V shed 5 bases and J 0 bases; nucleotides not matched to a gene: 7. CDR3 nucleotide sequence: TGTGCCAGCAGCCCCTCGGGACAGCTCTCCTACGAGCAGTACTTC. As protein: CASSPSGQLSYEQYF.

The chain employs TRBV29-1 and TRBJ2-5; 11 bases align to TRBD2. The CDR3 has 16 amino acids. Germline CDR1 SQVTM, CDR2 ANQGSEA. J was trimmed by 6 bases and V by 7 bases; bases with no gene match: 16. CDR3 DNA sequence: TGCAGCGCCAACCCTTCCTCCGGGACTAGCGGCCAGACCCAGTACTTC. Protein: CSANPSSGTSGQTQYF.

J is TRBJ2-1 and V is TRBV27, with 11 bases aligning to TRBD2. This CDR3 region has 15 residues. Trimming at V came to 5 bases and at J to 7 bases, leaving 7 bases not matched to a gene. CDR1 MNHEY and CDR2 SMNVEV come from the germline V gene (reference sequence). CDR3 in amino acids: CASSPGSGGGNEQFF. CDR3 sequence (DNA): TGTGCCAGCAGTCCGGGTAGCGGGGGGGGAAATGAGCAGTTCTTC.

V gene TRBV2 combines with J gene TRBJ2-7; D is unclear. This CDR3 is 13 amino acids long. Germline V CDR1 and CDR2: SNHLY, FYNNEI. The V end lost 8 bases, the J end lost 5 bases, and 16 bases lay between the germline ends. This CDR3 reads CASDRPPIHEQYF. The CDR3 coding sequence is TGTGCCAGCGATAGGCCCCCAATCCACGAGCAGTACTTC.

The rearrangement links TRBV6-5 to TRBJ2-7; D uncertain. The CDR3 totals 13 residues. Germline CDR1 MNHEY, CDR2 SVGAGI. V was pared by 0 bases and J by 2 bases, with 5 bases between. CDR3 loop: CASSYSVAYEQYF. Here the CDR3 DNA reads TGTGCCAGCAGTTACTCGGTGGCCTACGAGCAGTACTTC.

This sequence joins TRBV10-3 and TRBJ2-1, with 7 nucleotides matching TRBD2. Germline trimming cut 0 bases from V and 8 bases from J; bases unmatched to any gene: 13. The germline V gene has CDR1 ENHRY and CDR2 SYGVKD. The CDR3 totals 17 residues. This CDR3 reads CAISESNVGGIDDEQFF. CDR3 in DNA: TGTGCCATCAGTGAGTCGAACGTGGGGGGGATAGATGATGAGCAGTTCTTC.

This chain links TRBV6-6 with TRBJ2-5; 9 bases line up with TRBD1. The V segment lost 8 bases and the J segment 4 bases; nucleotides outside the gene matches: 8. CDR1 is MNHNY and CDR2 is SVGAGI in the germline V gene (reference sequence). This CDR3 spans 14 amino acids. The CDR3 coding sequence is TGTGCCAGCGGCACAGGGGGCTTAGGAGAGACCCAGTACTTC. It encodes CASGTGGLGETQYF.

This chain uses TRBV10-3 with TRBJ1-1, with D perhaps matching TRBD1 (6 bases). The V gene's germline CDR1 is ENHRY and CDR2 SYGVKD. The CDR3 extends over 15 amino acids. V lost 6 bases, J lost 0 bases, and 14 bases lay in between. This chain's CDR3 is CAISKSGELNTEAFF. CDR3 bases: TGTGCCATCAGCAAATCAGGGGAATTGAACACTGAAGCTTTCTTT.

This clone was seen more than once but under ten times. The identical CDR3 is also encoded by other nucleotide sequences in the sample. This CDR3 is CASSLDGQPQHF. DNA of the CDR3: TGTGCCAGCAGCTTAGACGGTCAGCCCCAGCATTTT. The chain links TRBV7-2 to TRBJ1-5; D gene uncertain. V dropped 1 base and J dropped 6 bases, with 4 bases sitting between them. The CDR3 length is 12 residues. Germline-derived CDR1 and CDR2 are SGHTA and FQGNSA.

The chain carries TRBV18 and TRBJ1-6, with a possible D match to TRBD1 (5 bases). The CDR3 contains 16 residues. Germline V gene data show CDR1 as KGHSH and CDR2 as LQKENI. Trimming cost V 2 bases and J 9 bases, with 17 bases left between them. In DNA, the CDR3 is TGTGCCAGCTCACCAATTCCGACAGACGGGGTTTCACCCCTCCACTTT. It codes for CASSPIPTDGVSPLHF.

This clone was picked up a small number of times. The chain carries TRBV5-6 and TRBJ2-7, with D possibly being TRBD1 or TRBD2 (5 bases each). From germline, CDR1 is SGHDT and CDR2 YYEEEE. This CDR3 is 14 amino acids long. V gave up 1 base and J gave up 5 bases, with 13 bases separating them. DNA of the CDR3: TGTGCCAGCAGCTTGTTGGGCAGGGACCACGAGCAGTACTTC. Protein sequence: CASSLLGRDHEQYF. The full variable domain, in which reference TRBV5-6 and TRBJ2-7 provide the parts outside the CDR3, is DAGVTQSPTHLIKTRGQQVTLRCSPKSGHDTVSWYQQALGQGPQFIFQYYEEEERQRGNFPDRFSGHQFPNYSSELNVNALLLGDSALYLCASSLLGRDHEQYFGPGTRLTVT.

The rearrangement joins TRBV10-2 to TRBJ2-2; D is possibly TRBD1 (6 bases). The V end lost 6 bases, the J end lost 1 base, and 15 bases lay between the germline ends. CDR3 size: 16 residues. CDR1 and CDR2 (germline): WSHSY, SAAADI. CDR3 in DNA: TGCGCCAGCAGCGTGGTGGGACAAGGGAACACCGGGGAGCTGTTTTTT. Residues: CASSVVGQGNTGELFF.

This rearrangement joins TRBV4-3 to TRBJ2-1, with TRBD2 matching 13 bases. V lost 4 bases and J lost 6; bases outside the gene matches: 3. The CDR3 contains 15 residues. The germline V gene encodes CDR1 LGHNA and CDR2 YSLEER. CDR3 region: CASSLGLAGANEQFF. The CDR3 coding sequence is TGCGCCAGCAGCCTAGGACTAGCGGGGGCCAATGAGCAGTTCTTC.

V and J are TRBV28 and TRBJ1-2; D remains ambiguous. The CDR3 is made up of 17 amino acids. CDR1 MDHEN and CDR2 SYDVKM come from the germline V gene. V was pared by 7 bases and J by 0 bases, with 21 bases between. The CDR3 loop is CASTGGSTQDSNYGYTF. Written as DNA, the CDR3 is TGTGCCAGCACCGGTGGCTCAACTCAAGATTCTAACTATGGCTACACCTTC.

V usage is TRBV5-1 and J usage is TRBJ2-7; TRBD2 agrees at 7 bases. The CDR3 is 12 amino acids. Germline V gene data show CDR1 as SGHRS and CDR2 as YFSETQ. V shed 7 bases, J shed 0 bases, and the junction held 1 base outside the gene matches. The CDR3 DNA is TGCGCCAGCGGCGGGAGCTCCTACGAGCAGTACTTC. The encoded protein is CASGGSSYEQYF.

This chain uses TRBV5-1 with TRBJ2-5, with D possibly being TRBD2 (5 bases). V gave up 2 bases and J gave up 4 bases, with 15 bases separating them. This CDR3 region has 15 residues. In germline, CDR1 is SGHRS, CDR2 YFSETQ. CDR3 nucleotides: TGCGCCAGCAGCTTTGAAAGGCCTGGGAGAGAGACCCAGTACTTC. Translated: CASSFERPGRETQYF.

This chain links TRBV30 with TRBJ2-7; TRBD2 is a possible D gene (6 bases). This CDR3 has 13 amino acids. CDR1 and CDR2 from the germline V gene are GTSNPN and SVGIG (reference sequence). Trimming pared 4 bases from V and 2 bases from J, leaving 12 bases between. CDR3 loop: CAWNRDSPYEQYF. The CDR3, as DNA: TGTGCCTGGAACCGGGACTCCCCCTACGAGCAGTACTTC.

This CDR3 reads CSAGVAYEQYF. The CDR3 DNA reads as TGCAGTGCGGGGGTGGCCTACGAGCAGTACTTC. The chain has TRBV20-1 and TRBJ2-7; D may be TRBD1 or TRBD2 (5 bases each). V was clipped by 6 bases and J by 2 bases, with 8 bases between them. CDR3 length: 11 amino acids. Germline CDR1 reads DFQATT; CDR2 reads SNEGSKA (reference sequence).

The CDR3 sequence: CASSLYTNTEAFF. DNA of the CDR3: TGTGCCAGCAGCTTATATACAAACACTGAAGCTTTCTTT. The chain carries TRBV7-8 and TRBJ1-1; no reliable D call. Per germline, CDR1 SGHVS and CDR2 FQNEAQ. The germline V and J ends were trimmed by 2 bases and 2 bases, with 6 bases remaining between them. This CDR3 spans 13 amino acids.

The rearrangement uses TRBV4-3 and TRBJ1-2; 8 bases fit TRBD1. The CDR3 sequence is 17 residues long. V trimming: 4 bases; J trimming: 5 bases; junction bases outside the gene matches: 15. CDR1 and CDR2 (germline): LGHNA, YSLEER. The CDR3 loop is CASSPDRGIRVHYGYTF. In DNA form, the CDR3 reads TGCGCCAGCAGCCCTGACAGGGGAATAAGAGTTCATTATGGCTACACCTTC.

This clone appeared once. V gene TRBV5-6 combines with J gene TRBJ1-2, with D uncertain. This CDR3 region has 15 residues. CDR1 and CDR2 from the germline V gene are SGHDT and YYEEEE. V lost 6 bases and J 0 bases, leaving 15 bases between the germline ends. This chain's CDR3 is CASTRTGPSNYGYTF. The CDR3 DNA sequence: TGTGCCAGCACCCGAACCGGCCCATCTAACTATGGCTACACCTTC.

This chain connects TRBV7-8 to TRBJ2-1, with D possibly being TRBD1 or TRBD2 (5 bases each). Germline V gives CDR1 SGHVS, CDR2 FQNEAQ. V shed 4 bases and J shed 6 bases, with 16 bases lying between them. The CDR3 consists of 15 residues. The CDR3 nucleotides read TGTGCCAGCAGCTCCGGGACGCATGGGACCAATGAGCAGTTCTTC. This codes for CASSSGTHGTNEQFF. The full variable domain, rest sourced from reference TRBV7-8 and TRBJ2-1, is GAGVSQSPRYKVAKRGQDVALRCDPISGHVSLFWYQQALGQGPEFLTYFQNEAQLDKSGLPSDRFFAERPEGSVSTLKIQRTQQEDSAVYLCASSSGTHGTNEQFFGPGTRLTVL.

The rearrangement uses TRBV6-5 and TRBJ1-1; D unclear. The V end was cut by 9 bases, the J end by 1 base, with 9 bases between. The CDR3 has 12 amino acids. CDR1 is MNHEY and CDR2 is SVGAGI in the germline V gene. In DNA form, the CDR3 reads TGTGCCAGTCGACTCACGAACACTGAAGCTTTCTTT. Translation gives CASRLTNTEAFF.

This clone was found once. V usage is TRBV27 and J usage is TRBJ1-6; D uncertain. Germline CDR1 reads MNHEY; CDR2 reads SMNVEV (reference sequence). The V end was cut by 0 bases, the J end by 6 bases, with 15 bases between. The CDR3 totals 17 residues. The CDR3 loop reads CASSLSLPAISNSPLHF. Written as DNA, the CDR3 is TGTGCCAGCAGTTTATCCCTTCCGGCTATTAGTAATTCACCCCTCCACTTT.

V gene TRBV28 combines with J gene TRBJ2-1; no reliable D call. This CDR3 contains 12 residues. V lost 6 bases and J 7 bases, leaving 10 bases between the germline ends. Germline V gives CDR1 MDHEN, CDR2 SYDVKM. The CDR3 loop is CASRSGLNEQFF. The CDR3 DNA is TGTGCCAGCAGGAGTGGCCTAAATGAGCAGTTCTTC.

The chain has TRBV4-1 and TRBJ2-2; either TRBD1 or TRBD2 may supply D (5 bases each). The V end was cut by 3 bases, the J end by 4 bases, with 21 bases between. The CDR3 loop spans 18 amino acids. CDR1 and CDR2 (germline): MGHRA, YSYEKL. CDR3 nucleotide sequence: TGCGCCAGCAGCCAGGGACCCGGGACCCACGTCGGCACCGGGGAGCTGTTTTTT. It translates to CASSQGPGTHVGTGELFF.